Following are 28 T cell receptor beta chains from one sample sequenced in a study of identical twins. TCRdb reprocessed the 5' RACE reads via MiXCR and lists one record per CDR3 protein. The sample yields around 1.7 million distinct CDR3 sequences, about 30% seen once. Input material: cord blood. These receptors all come from a newborn girl in good health.

This clonotype has ten or more counts. The chain is built from TRBV3-1 and TRBJ2-7; D not resolved. V was shortened by 0 bases and J by 3 bases, with 6 bases between the two germline ends. Germline lookup yields CDR1 LGHDT and CDR2 YNNKEL (reference sequence). The CDR3 is 13 amino acids. The CDR3 region has the DNA TGTGCCAGCAGCCAAGAATTGTACTACGAGCAGTACTTC. Protein: CASSQELYYEQYF.

V gene TRBV20-1 combines with J gene TRBJ2-1; possible D gene TRBD2, 6 bases. From germline, CDR1 is DFQATT and CDR2 SNEGSKA (reference sequence). The CDR3 has 17 residues. Trimming shortened V by 0 bases and J by 5 bases, and 20 bases separated the two germline ends. CDR3 region: CSAREGSGSTPNNEQFF. In DNA, the CDR3 is TGCAGTGCTAGAGAGGGTTCCGGGAGTACGCCCAACAATGAGCAGTTCTTC.

CDR3 in amino acids: CASSQDLAGGGQFF. The DNA for the CDR3 is TGTGCCAGCAGCCAAGATCTAGCGGGGGGTGGGCAGTTCTTC. The gene calls are TRBV4-2 and TRBJ2-1; 11 bases are shared with TRBD2. Germline values: CDR1 LGHNA, CDR2 YNFKEQ. Trimming took 0 bases from V and 12 from J; bases not matched to a gene: 4. The CDR3 covers 14 residues.

The gene calls are TRBV9 and TRBJ2-1; 9 bases match TRBD2. Germline CDR1 reads SGDLS; CDR2 reads YYNGEE. Germline trimming cut 3 bases from V and 4 bases from J; bases unmatched to any gene: 17. This CDR3 has 19 amino acids. This chain's CDR3 is CASSGGRGVGLAIYNEQFF. CDR3 nucleotides: TGTGCCAGCAGCGGAGGTAGGGGAGTGGGACTAGCAATATACAATGAGCAGTTCTTC.

The genes are TRBV12-3 or TRBV12-4 and TRBJ2-2; the D is unclear. Trimming left V 6 bases short and J 9 bases short, with 8 bases between. The CDR3 contains 11 residues. CDR3: CASSQWRELFF. For the CDR3, the DNA is TGTGCCAGCAGCCAATGGAGGGAGCTGTTTTTT.

This clonotype was picked up a small number of times. This chain uses TRBV5-1 with TRBJ1-2, with D possibly matching TRBD1 (5 bases). Germline loops: CDR1 SGHRS, CDR2 YFSETQ. The CDR3 loop spans 16 amino acids. With 0 bases removed from V and 4 bases from J, the gap between germline ends came to 16 bases. For the CDR3, the DNA is TGCGCCAGCAGCTTGGGTTTTGGGGCCGCTGCCTATGGCTACACCTTC. Its protein product is CASSLGFGAAAYGYTF. The full variable domain, its missing parts supplied by reference TRBV5-1 and TRBJ1-2, is KAGVTQTPRYLIKTRGQQVTLSCSPISGHRSVSWYQQTPGQGLQFLFEYFSETQRNKGNFPGRFSGRQFSNSRSEMNVSTLELGDSALYLCASSLGFGAAAYGYTFGSGTRLTVV.

This clonotype was seen more than once but under ten times. The chain combines TRBV28 with TRBJ2-6; D gene unclear. CDR3 size: 15 residues. Germline values: CDR1 MDHEN, CDR2 SYDVKM. Trimming shortened V by 5 bases and J by 2 bases, and 10 bases separated the two germline ends. The CDR3 sequence is CASSETSAGANVLTF. As DNA, the CDR3 is TGTGCCAGCAGTGAGACCAGTGCTGGGGCCAACGTCCTGACTTTC.

In this sample, this clonotype turned up a few times. V and J are TRBV5-5 and TRBJ2-5; D not certain. The CDR3 is 14 residues long. CDR1 is SGHKS and CDR2 is YYEKEE in the germline V gene (reference sequence). V dropped 1 base and J dropped 1 base, with 8 bases sitting between them. CDR3 loop: CASSLYQAQETQYF. The CDR3 bases are TGTGCCAGCAGCTTGTACCAAGCCCAAGAGACCCAGTACTTC.

This clonotype was seen a handful of times. The CDR3 here is CASSQETGPNEQYF. CDR3 in DNA: TGTGCCAGCAGCCAAGAAACAGGGCCCAACGAGCAGTACTTC. The chain links TRBV4-2 to TRBJ2-7, with a tentative D call TRBD1 (6 bases). CDR1 and CDR2 (germline): LGHNA, YNFKEQ. The V and J ends lost 0 bases and 5 bases respectively, with 11 bases between them. CDR3 size: 14 residues.

Only one count was recorded for this clonotype. The chain joins TRBV2 to TRBJ2-7; 8 nucleotides align to TRBD2. V was clipped by 5 bases and J by 7 bases; unmatched bases: 13. Germline CDR1 is SNHLY and CDR2 is FYNNEI. This CDR3 is built from 15 residues. The CDR3: CASSPESGSRNEQYF. The CDR3 nucleotides are TGTGCCAGCAGTCCGGAGAGCGGGAGTCGGAATGAGCAGTACTTC.

The chain is built from TRBV18 and TRBJ2-7; possible D gene TRBD1, 5 bases. The end of the DNA fits TRBJ2-5 better, so the J call may be wrong. The CDR3 loop spans 15 amino acids. Germline V gives CDR1 KGHSH, CDR2 LQKENI. The CDR3 loop reads CASSPGWGTVETQYF. In DNA, the CDR3 is TGTGCCAGCTCGCCCGGTTGGGGCACCGTTGAGACCCAGTACTTC.

V and J are TRBV20-1 and TRBJ1-2, with D perhaps matching TRBD1 (5 bases). Germline CDR1 and CDR2: DFQATT and SNEGSKA (reference sequence). The CDR3 totals 11 residues. With 3 bases removed from V and 6 bases from J, the gap between germline ends came to 8 bases. The CDR3 protein is CSARAGHGYTF. DNA of the CDR3: TGCAGTGCTAGGGCAGGGCATGGCTACACCTTC.

This clonotype was seen a few times. The V and J genes are TRBV20-1 and TRBJ2-1; TRBD2 is a possible D gene (6 bases). Trimming pared 6 bases from V and 2 bases from J, leaving 11 bases between. The CDR3 extends over 13 amino acids. Germline lookup yields CDR1 DFQATT and CDR2 SNEGSKA (reference sequence). Written as DNA, the CDR3 is TGCAGTGCCCCTAGCGTCCCCTACAATGAGCAGTTCTTC. Translating it yields CSAPSVPYNEQFF.

This clonotype was found a few times. The chain uses TRBV4-1 and TRBJ2-3; no clear D gene. The germline V gene encodes CDR1 MGHRA and CDR2 YSYEKL. V was pared by 0 bases and J by 4 bases, with 11 bases between. The CDR3 contains 15 residues. This chain's CDR3 is CASSQEAPLADTQYF. CDR3 nucleotides: TGCGCCAGCAGCCAAGAAGCCCCCCTAGCAGATACGCAGTATTTT.

The V gene is TRBV4-1, the J gene TRBJ2-7, with D maybe TRBD1 (5 bases). V lost 10 bases and J 7 bases, leaving 17 bases between the germline ends. The CDR3 length is 12 residues. The V gene's germline CDR1 is MGHRA and CDR2 YSYEKL. The CDR3 sequence: CATSGPMNEQYF. CDR3 coding DNA: TGCGCCACATCAGGGCCAATGAATGAGCAGTACTTC.

This clonotype was seen only a few times. This chain joins TRBV28 and TRBJ2-1; tentatively, D is TRBD2 (6 bases). The assigned J gene may be wrong: the sequence end matches TRBJ2-7 better. Germline-derived CDR1 and CDR2 are MDHEN and SYDVKM. The CDR3 runs to 14 residues. This chain's CDR3 is CASSFGGRYNEQYF. In DNA, the CDR3 is TGTGCCAGCAGTTTCGGAGGGCGCTACAATGAGCAGTACTTC.

There are a few counts of this clonotype. The chain couples TRBV2 to TRBJ2-7; D ambiguous. Looked up from germline, CDR1 is SNHLY and CDR2 is FYNNEI. CDR3 length equals 14 residues. The V end lost 7 bases, the J end lost 2 bases, and 15 bases lay between the germline ends. The CDR3 here is CASNPRVGTYEQYF. The CDR3 DNA sequence: TGTGCCAGCAACCCTAGAGTTGGGACCTACGAGCAGTACTTC. Looking up the rest from reference TRBV2 and TRBJ2-7 gives the full variable domain: EPEVTQTPSHQVTQMGQEVILRCVPISNHLYFYWYRQILGQKVEFLVSFYNNEISEKSEIFDDQFSVERPDGSNFTLKIRSTKLEDSAMYFCASNPRVGTYEQYFGPGTRLTVT.

The chain has TRBV9 and TRBJ2-5, with D perhaps matching TRBD1 (6 bases). V shed 0 bases and J shed 1 base, with 16 bases lying between them. This CDR3 has 17 amino acids. Germline-derived CDR1 and CDR2 are SGDLS and YYNGEE. CDR3 coding DNA: TGTGCCAGCAGCGTAGCCTTTCCGGGACAACCCCAAGAGACCCAGTACTTC. Its translation is CASSVAFPGQPQETQYF.

In this sample, this clonotype turned up a few times. This chain connects TRBV9 to TRBJ1-5, with 8 bases matching TRBD1. The germline gives CDR1 SGDLS, CDR2 YYNGEE. V gave up 1 base and J gave up 4 bases; unmatched junction bases: 7. The CDR3 has 16 residues. The CDR3 loop is CASSVSVRQGNQPQHF. The CDR3 bases are TGTGCCAGCAGCGTATCGGTCCGACAGGGGAATCAGCCCCAGCATTTT.

This chain connects TRBV20-1 to TRBJ1-6, with 7 bases lining up with TRBD1. Germline-derived CDR1 and CDR2 are DFQATT and SNEGSKA (reference sequence). Losses at the gene ends were 7 bases for V and 6 bases for J; bases not matched to a gene: 3. The CDR3 has 12 residues. The CDR3 region is CSVGQTNSPLHF. In nucleotides, the CDR3 is TGCAGTGTGGGACAGACTAATTCACCCCTCCACTTT.

This clonotype occurred a few times. The genes are TRBV5-4 and TRBJ1-2, with no clear D. This CDR3 spans 13 amino acids. Germline V CDR1 and CDR2: SGHNT, YYREEE (reference sequence). The V end was cut by 5 bases, the J end by 5 bases, with 13 bases between. CDR3 in amino acids: CASRSGGKYGYTF. The DNA of the CDR3 is TGTGCCAGCAGGTCGGGAGGGAAGTATGGCTACACCTTC. Filled out from reference TRBV5-4 and TRBJ1-2, the complete variable domain reads ETGVTQSPTHLIKTRGQQVTLRCSSQSGHNTVSWYQQALGQGPQFIFQYYREEENGRGNFPPRFSGLQFPNYSSELNVNALELDDSALYLCASRSGGKYGYTFGSGTRLTVV.

The V and J genes are TRBV7-2 and TRBJ2-1; 7 bases align to TRBD2. V trimming: 6 bases; J trimming: 0 bases; junction bases outside the gene matches: 14. The length of the CDR3 is 18 residues. Germline V CDR1 and CDR2: SGHTA, FQGNSA. DNA for the CDR3: TGTGCCAGCAGTTCCGGGACTACCATAGTCCGCTCCTACAATGAGCAGTTCTTC. Amino acids: CASSSGTTIVRSYNEQFF.

CDR3 bases: TGTGCCAGCAGAGACGCTGAAGCTTTCTTT. Its protein product is CASRDAEAFF. V is TRBV6-6 and J is TRBJ1-1; D ambiguous. CDR1 MNHNY and CDR2 SVGAGI come from the germline V gene (reference sequence). There are 10 residues in the CDR3. V dropped 6 bases and J dropped 6 bases, with 5 bases sitting between them.

This rearrangement joins TRBV5-1 to TRBJ1-1; D perhaps matches TRBD1 (6 bases). Germline V lookup: CDR1 SGHRS, CDR2 YFSETQ. The V end was cut by 2 bases, the J end by 5 bases, with 16 bases between. This CDR3 contains 15 residues. The CDR3 here is CASSLNTGSMTEAFF. The CDR3 nucleotides are TGCGCCAGCAGCTTAAATACAGGGAGTATGACTGAAGCTTTCTTT.

The genes are TRBV20-1 and TRBJ2-4; tentatively, D is TRBD1 (6 bases). From germline, CDR1 is DFQATT and CDR2 SNEGSKA (reference sequence). The CDR3 extends over 15 amino acids. V lost 6 bases and J lost 0, with 15 bases in between. CDR3 protein: CSAETGHEAKNIQYF. The CDR3 coding sequence is TGCAGTGCGGAAACAGGGCATGAAGCCAAAAACATTCAGTACTTC.

Comments on this clonotype: A much bigger clone sits one base away, suggesting this may be a read error. The V gene is TRBV11-3, the J gene TRBJ2-7; D unclear. CDR1 and CDR2 from the germline V gene are SGHNT and YENEEA. The CDR3 spans 12 residues. The germline V and J ends were trimmed by 0 bases and 5 bases, with 5 bases remaining between them. The DNA of the CDR3 is TGTGCCAGCAGCTTAGAGATCCACGAGCAGTACTTC. Translation gives CASSLEIHEQYF.

The chain uses TRBV20-1 and TRBJ2-7; 11 nucleotides match TRBD2. Trimming took 3 bases from V and 2 from J; bases not matched to a gene: 3. The CDR3 is 14 amino acids. Germline loops: CDR1 DFQATT, CDR2 SNEGSKA (reference sequence). In DNA form, the CDR3 reads TGCAGTGCTAGGGGACTAGCGGACGCCTACGAGCAGTACTTC. It translates to CSARGLADAYEQYF.

The chain employs TRBV29-1 and TRBJ1-3, with D unclear. The V gene's germline CDR1 is SQVTM and CDR2 ANQGSEA. V was shortened by 1 base and J by 0 bases, with 13 bases between the two germline ends. CDR3 length equals 16 residues. CDR3 bases: TGCAGCGTTGAAGTGTTATCACAGCACTCTGGAAACACCATATATTTT. This codes for CSVEVLSQHSGNTIYF.